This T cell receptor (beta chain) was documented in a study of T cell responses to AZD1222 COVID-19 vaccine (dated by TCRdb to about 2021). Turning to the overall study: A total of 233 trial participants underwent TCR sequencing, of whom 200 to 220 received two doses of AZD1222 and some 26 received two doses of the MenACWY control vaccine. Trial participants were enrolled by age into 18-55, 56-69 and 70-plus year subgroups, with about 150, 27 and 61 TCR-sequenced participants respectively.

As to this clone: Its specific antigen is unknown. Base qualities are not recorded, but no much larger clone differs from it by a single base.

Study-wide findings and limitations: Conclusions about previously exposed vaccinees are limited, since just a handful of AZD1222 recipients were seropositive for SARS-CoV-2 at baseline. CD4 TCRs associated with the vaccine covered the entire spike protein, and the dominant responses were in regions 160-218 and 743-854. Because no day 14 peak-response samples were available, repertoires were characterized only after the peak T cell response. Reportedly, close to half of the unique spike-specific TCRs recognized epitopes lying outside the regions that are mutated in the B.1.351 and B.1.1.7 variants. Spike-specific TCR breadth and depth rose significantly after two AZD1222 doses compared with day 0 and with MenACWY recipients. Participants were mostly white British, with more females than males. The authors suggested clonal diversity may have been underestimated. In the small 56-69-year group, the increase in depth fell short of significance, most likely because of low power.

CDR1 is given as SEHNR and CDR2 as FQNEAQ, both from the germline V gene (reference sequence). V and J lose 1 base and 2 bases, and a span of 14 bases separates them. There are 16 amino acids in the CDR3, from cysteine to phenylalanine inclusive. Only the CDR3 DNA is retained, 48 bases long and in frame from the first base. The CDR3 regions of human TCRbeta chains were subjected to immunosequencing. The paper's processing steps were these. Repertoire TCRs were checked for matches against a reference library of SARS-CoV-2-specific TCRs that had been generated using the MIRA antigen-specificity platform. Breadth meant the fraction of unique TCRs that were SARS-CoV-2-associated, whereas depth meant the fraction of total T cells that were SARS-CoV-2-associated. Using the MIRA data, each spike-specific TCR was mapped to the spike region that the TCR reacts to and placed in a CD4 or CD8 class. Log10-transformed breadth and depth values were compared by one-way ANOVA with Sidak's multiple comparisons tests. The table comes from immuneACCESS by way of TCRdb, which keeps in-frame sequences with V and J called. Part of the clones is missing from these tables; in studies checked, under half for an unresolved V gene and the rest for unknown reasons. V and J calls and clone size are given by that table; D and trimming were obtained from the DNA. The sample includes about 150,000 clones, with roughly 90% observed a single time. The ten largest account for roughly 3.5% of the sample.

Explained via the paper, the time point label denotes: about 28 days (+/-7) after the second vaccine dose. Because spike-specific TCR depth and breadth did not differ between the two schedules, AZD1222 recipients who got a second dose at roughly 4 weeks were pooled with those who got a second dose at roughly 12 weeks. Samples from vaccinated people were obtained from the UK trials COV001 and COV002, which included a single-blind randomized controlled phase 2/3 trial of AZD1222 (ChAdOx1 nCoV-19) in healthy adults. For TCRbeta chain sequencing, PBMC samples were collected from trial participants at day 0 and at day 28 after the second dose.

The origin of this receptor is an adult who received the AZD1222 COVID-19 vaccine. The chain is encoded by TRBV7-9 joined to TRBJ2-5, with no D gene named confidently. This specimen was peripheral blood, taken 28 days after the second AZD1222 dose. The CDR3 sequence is CASSLDSGFQQETQYF. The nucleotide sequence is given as TGTGCCAGCAGCTTAGACTCAGGTTTTCAACAAGAGACCCAGTACTTC.